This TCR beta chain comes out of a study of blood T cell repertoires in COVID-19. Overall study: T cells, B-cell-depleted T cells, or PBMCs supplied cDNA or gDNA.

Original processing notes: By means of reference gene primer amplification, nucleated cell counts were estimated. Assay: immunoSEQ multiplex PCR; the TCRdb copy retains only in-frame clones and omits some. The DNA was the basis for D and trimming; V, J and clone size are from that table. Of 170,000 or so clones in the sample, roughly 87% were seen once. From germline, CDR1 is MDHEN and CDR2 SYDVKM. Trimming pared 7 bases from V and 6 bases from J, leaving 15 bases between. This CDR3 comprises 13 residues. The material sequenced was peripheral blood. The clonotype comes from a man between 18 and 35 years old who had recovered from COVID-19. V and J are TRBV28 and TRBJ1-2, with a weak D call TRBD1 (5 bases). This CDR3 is CASTDRDSHGYTF. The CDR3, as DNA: TGTGCCAGCACGGACCGGGACTCTCATGGCTACACCTTC.